Sequencing of this T cell receptor beta chain was carried out in a study of beta chain features in type 1 diabetes. Study-level information: 107,917,701 sorted cells were examined across all samples. Notes on the study in general: Significant though moderate, a shortening of TCRB CDR3s appeared in all four CD4+ subsets of Type 1 diabetes patients.

Expressed TCRB transcripts were sequenced because the entire RNA isolate underwent reverse transcription. The protocol was immunoSEQ multiplex PCR, while the TCRdb copy is restricted to in-frame clones and leaves out a portion. The sample yields 250,000 to 350,000 clones, roughly an eighth seen once. In regard to this clone: What it recognizes is unknown.

Only one heparinised blood draw was taken per donor, and its volume averaged approximately 120 mL. Markers CD45RO/CCR7/CD25/CD127/CD95/CD27 served to sort CD4+ naive, central memory, regulatory and stem cell-like memory cells. Trimming cost V 9 bases and J 5 bases; bases outside gene matches: 2. This CDR3 has 12 amino acids. Germline V gene sequence: CDR1 MRHNA, CDR2 SNTAGT. The chain couples TRBV6-4 to TRBJ1-5; 9 bases agree with TRBD1. The sequenced material came from naive CD4+ T cells from blood. The TCR sequence derives from a man younger than 45 with type 1 diabetes. Written as DNA, the CDR3 is TGTGCCAGGAGACAGGGGGATCAGCCCCAGCATTTT. The encoded protein is CARRQGDQPQHF.